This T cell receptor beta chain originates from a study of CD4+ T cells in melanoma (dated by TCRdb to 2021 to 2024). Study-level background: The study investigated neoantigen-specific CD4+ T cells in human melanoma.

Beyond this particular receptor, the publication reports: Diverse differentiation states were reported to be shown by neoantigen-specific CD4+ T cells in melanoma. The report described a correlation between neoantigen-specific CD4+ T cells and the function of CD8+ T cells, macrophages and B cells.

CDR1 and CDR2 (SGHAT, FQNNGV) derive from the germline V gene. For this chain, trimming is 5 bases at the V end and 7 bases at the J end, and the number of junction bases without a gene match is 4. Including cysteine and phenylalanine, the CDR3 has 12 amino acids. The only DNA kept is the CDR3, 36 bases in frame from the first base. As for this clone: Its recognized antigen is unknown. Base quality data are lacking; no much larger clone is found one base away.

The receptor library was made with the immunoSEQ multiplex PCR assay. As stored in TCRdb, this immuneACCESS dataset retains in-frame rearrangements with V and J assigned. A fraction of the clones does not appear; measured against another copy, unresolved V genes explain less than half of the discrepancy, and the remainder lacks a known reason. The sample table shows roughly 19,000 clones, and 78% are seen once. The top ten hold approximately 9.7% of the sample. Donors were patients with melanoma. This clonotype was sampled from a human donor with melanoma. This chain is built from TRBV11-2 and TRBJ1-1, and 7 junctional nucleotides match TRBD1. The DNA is TGTGCCAGCAGCCATGGGACAGTTGAAGCTTTCTTT. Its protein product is CASSHGTVEAFF.